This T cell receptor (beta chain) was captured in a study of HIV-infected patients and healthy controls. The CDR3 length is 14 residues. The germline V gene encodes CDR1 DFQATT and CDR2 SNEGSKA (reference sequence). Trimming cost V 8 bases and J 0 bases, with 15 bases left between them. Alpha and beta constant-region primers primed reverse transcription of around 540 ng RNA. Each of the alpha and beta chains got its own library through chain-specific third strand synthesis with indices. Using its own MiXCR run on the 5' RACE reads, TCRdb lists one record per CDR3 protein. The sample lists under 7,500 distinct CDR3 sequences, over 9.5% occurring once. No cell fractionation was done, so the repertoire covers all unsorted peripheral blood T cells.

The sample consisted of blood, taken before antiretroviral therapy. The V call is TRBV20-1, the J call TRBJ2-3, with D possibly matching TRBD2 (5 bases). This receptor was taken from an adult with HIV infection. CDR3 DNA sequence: TGCAGTTTCTTTAAAAGCGGCAGCACAGATACGCAGTATTTT. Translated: CSFFKSGSTDTQYF.